This T cell receptor beta chain was sequenced during a study of blood T cell repertoires in COVID-19. This clone came up a few times. Germline V lookup: CDR1 LGHNA, CDR2 YSLEER. Deletions cut 1 base from V and 6 bases from J, with 13 bases between. There are 14 residues in the CDR3. Assay used: immunoSEQ multiplex PCR; TCRdb lists only in-frame clones, some missing. The sample lists under 250,000 clones, 85% to 90% seen once, with 11% in the top ten. Sequenced input: peripheral blood. The chain is built from TRBV4-3 and TRBJ2-7, with a tentative D call TRBD1 (7 bases). This clonotype was obtained from a man aged 45-65 years with COVID-19, enrolled during active disease. CDR3 amino acids: CASSQAPGGSEQYF. DNA for the CDR3: TGCGCCAGCAGCCAAGCCCCAGGGGGGAGCGAGCAGTACTTC.